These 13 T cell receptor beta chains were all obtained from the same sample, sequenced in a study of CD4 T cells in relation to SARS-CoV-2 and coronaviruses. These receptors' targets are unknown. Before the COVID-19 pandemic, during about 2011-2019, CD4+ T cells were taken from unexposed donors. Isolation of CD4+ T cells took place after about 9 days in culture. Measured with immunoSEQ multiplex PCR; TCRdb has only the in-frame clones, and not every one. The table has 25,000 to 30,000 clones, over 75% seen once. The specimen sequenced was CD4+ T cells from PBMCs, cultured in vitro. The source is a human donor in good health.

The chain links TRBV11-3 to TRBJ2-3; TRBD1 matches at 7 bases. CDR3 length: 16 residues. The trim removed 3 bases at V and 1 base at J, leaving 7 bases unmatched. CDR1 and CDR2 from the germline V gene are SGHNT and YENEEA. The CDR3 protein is CASSLRGGLGTDTQYF. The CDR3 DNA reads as TGTGCCAGCAGCTTGAGAGGGGGCTTGGGCACAGATACGCAGTATTTT.

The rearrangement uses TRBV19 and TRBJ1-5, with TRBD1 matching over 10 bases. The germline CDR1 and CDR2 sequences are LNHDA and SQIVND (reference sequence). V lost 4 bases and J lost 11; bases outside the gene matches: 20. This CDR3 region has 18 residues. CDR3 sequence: CASSRTGGFGGSRVAQHF. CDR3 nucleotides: TGTGCCAGTAGTAGGACAGGGGGGTTTGGCGGGAGTCGTGTGGCCCAGCATTTT.

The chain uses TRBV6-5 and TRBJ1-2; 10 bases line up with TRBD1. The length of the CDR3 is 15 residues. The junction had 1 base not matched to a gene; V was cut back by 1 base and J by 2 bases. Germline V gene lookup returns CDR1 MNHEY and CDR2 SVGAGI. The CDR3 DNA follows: TGTGCCAGCAGTTACTGGACAGGGGGAAACTATGGCTACACCTTC. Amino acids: CASSYWTGGNYGYTF.

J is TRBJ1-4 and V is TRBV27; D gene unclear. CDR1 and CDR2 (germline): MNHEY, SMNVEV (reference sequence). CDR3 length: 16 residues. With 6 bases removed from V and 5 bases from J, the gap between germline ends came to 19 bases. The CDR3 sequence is CASSSSPFLGNEKLFF. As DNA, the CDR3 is TGTGCCAGCAGCTCCAGCCCCTTCCTCGGAAATGAAAAACTGTTTTTT.

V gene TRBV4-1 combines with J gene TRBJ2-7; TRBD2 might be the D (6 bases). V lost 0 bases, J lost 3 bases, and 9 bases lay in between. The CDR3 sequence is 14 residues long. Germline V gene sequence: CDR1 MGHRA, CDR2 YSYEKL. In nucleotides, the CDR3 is TGCGCCAGCAGCCAAGACCTCGGGGGCTACGAGCAGTACTTC. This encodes CASSQDLGGYEQYF.

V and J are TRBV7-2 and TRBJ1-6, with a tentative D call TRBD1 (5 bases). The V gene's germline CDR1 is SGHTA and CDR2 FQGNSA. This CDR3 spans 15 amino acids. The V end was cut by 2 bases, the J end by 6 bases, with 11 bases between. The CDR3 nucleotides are TGTGCCAGCAGCTTAAGGGGCGAGCCTAATTCACCCCTCCACTTT. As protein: CASSLRGEPNSPLHF.

In DNA, the CDR3 is TGCGCCAGCAGCCTAAGACAAATAGAGGGCTACACCTTC. Translating gives CASSLRQIEGYTF. The V and J genes are TRBV5-1 and TRBJ1-2; no firm D call. The CDR3 runs 13 residues. Trimming cost V 4 bases and J 8 bases, with 15 bases left between them. Germline CDR1 SGHRS, CDR2 YFSETQ. The variable domain in full, completed from reference TRBV5-1 and TRBJ1-2, reads KAGVTQTPRYLIKTRGQQVTLSCSPISGHRSVSWYQQTPGQGLQFLFEYFSETQRNKGNFPGRFSGRQFSNSRSEMNVSTLELGDSALYLCASSLRQIEGYTFGSGTRLTVV.

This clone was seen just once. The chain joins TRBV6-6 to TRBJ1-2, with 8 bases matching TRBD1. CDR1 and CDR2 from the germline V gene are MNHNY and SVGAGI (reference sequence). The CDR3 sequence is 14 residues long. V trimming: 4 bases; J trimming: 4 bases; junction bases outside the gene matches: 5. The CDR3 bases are TGTGCCAGCAGTTCGAGCACAGGGGGCTATGGCTACACCTTC. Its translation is CASSSSTGGYGYTF.

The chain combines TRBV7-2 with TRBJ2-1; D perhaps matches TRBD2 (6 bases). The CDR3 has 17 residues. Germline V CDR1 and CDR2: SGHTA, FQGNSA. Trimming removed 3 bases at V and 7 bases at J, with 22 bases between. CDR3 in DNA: TGTGCCAGCAGCTTTGGACCTGTCCGGGGAGGTGGTAATGAGCAGTTCTTC. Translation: CASSFGPVRGGGNEQFF.

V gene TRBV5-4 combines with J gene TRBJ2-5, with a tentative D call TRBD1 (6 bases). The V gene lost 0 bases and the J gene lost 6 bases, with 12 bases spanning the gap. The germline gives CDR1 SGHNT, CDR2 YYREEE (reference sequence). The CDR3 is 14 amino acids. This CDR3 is CASSLVGAGKTQYF. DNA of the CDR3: TGTGCCAGCAGCTTGGTGGGGGCTGGGAAGACCCAGTACTTC. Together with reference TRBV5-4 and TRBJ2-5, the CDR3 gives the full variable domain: ETGVTQSPTHLIKTRGQQVTLRCSSQSGHNTVSWYQQALGQGPQFIFQYYREEENGRGNFPPRFSGLQFPNYSSELNVNALELDDSALYLCASSLVGAGKTQYFGPGTRLLVL.

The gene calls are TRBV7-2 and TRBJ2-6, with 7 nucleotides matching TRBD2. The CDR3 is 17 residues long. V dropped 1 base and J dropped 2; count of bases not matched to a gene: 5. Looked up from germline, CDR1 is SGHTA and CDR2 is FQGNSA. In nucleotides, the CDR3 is TGTGCCAGCAGCTTAGGACCGCGGGGGACTGGGGCCAACGTCCTGACTTTC. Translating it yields CASSLGPRGTGANVLTF.

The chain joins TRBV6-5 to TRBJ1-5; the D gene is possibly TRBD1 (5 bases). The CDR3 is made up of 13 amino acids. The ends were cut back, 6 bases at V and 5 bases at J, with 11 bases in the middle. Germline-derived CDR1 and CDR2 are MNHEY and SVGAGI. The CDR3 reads CASSWDRDQPQHF. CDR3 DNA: TGTGCCAGCAGCTGGGACCGAGATCAGCCCCAGCATTTT.

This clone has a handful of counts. The CDR3 region is CASSRQGYGNTIYF. CDR3 coding DNA: TGTGCCAGCAGTCGACAGGGGTATGGAAACACCATATATTTT. The chain recombines TRBV3-1 (or the pseudogene TRBV3-2) with TRBJ1-3; 8 nucleotides agree with TRBD1. The germline CDR1 and CDR2 sequences are LGHDT and YNNKEL (reference sequence). V was pared by 6 bases and J by 3 bases, with 4 bases of the junction left unmatched. The CDR3 covers 14 residues.